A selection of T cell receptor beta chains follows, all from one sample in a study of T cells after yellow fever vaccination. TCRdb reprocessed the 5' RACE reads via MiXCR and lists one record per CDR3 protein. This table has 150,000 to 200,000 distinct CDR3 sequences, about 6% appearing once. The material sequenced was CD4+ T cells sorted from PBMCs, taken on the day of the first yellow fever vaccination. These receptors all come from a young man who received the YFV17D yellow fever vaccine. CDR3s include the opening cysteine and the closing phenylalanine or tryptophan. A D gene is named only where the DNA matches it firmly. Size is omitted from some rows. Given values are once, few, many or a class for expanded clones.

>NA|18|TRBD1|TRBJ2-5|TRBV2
CACSLGTAPGRLQETQYF
TGTGCCTGCAGTTTGGGGACAGCGCCGGGCCGGCTCCAAGAGACCCAGTACTTC
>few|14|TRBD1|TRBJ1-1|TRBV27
CASSLKGAFTEAFF
TGTGCCAGCAGTTTGAAGGGGGCGTTCACTGAAGCTTTCTTT
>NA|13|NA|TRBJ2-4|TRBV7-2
CASSSRARDIQYF
TGTGCCAGCAGCTCCCGGGCCCGGGACATTCAGTACTTC
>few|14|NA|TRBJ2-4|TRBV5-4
CASSLQGAKNIQYF
TGTGCCAGCAGCTTACAGGGAGCCAAAAACATTCAGTACTTC
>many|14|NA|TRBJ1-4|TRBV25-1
CASSEYAGSEKLFF
TGTGCCAGCAGTGAATATGCAGGGAGTGAAAAACTGTTTTTT
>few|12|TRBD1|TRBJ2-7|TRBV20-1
CSAMDRTYEQYF
TGCAGTGCTATGGACAGGACCTACGAGCAGTACTTC
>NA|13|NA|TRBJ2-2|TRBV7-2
CASSATSTGELFF
TGTGCCAGCAGCGCCACTAGCACCGGGGAGCTGTTTTTT
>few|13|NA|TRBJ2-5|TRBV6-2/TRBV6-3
CASRRGPEETQYF
TGTGCCAGCAGGAGGGGCCCCGAAGAGACCCAGTACTTC
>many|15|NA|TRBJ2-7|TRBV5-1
CASSTQGGAVYEQYF
TGCGCCAGCAGCACGCAAGGGGGGGCCGTCTACGAGCAGTACTTC
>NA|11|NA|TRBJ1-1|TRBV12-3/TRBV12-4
CASSLLGSAFF
TGTGCCAGCAGTTTATTAGGGAGCGCTTTCTTT
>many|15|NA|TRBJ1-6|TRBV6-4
CASSDSAGMNSPLHF
TGTGCCAGCAGTGACTCGGCAGGGATGAATTCACCCCTCCACTTT
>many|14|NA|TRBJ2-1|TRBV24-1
CATQDARSYNEQFF
TGTGCCACCCAGGACGCCCGCTCCTACAATGAGCAGTTCTTC
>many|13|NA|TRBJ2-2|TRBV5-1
CASSSTVSGELFF
TGCGCCAGCAGCTCGACAGTTTCCGGGGAGCTGTTTTTT
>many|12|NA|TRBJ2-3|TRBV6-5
CASSGVTDTQYF
TGTGCCAGCAGTGGGGTCACAGATACGCAGTATTTT
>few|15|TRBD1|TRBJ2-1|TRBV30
CAWSVGQGLKNEQFF
TGTGCCTGGAGTGTAGGACAGGGGTTAAAGAATGAGCAGTTCTTC
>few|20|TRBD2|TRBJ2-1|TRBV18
CASSPWGSVAGVLGLSEQFF
TGTGCCAGCTCACCTTGGGGATCCGTGGCGGGGGTGCTGGGATTGAGTGAGCAGTTCTTC
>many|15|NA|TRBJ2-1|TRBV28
CASSPSGEGGNEQFF
TGTGCCAGCAGCCCCTCGGGTGAGGGCGGCAATGAGCAGTTCTTC
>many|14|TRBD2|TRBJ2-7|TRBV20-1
CSAGLAGTTYEQYF
TGCAGTGCCGGACTAGCGGGGACCACCTACGAGCAGTACTTC
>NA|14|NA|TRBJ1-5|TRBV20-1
CSANNRDPHQPQHF
TGCAGTGCGAATAACCGGGACCCGCATCAGCCCCAGCATTTT
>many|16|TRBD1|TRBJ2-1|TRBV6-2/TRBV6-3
CASTQPWGQGTNEQFF
TGTGCCAGCACACAACCGTGGGGACAGGGGACCAATGAGCAGTTCTTC
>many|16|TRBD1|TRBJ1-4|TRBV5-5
CASSGYPGQGNEKLFF
TGTGCCAGCAGCGGATATCCGGGACAGGGTAATGAAAAACTGTTTTTT
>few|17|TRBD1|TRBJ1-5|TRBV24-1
CATSDWTGGYSNQPQHF
TGTGCCACCAGTGATTGGACAGGGGGATATAGCAATCAGCCCCAGCATTTT
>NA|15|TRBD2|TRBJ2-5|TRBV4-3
CASSQSWGGQETQYF
TGCGCCAGCAGCCAATCCTGGGGGGGACAAGAGACCCAGTACTTC
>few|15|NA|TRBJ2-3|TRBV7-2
CASSLAFQSTDTQYF
TGTGCCAGCAGCTTAGCTTTTCAAAGCACAGATACGCAGTATTTT
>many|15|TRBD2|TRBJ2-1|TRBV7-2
CASSLVAGVWNEQFF
TGTGCCAGCAGCTTAGTGGCGGGGGTCTGGAATGAGCAGTTCTTC
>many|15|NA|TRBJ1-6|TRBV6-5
CASSYSAGMNSPLHF
TGTGCCAGCAGTTACTCCGCAGGGATGAATTCACCCCTCCACTTT
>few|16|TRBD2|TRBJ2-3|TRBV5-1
CASSTGTSGGGDTQYF
TGCGCCAGCAGCACCGGGACTAGCGGGGGGGGAGATACGCAGTATTTT
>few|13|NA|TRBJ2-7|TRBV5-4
CASSTQSGSEQYF
TGTGCCAGCAGCACCCAATCGGGGTCCGAGCAGTACTTC
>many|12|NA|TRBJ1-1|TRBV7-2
CASSLEAAEAFF
TGTGCCAGCAGCTTAGAAGCCGCTGAAGCTTTCTTT
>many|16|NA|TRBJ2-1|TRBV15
CATSRDLLGGAYEQFF
TGTGCCACCAGCAGAGATTTGTTGGGGGGGGCCTATGAGCAGTTCTTC
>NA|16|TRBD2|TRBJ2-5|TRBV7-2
CASSFQRGYPPETQYF
TGTGCCAGCAGCTTTCAGCGGGGGTATCCTCCGGAGACCCAGTACTTC
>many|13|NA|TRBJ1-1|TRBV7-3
CASSHDRWTEAFF
TGTGCCAGCAGCCACGACAGATGGACTGAAGCTTTCTTT
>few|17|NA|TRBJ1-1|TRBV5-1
CASSSNVGGVISTEAFF
TGCGCCAGCAGCTCGAATGTCGGGGGAGTGATATCCACTGAAGCTTTCTTT
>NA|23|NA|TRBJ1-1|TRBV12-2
CASRFYQPGRQTTGAFPNTEAFF
TGTGCAAGTCGCTTTTATCAGCCCGGACGACAGACGACAGGTGCTTTCCCGAACACTGAAGCTTTCTTT
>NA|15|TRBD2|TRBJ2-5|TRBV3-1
CASSQGSSGVASQYF
TGTGCCAGCAGCCAAGGATCCAGCGGGGTAGCGTCCCAGTACTTC
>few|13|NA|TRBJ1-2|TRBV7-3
CASSPSGRDGYTF
TGTGCCAGCAGCCCATCTGGTCGCGACGGCTACACCTTC
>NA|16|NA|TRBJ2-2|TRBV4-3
CACSQEQGTKTGELFF
TGCGCCTGCAGCCAAGAGCAGGGTACGAAGACCGGGGAGCTGTTTTTT
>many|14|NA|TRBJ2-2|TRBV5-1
CASSTGLDTGELFF
TGCGCCAGCAGCACCGGGTTAGACACCGGGGAGCTGTTTTTT
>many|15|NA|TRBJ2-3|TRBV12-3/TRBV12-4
CASSFDSTSTDTQYF
TGTGCCAGCAGTTTTGACAGTACTAGCACAGATACGCAGTATTTT
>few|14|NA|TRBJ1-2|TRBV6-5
CASNERPANYGYTF
TGTGCCAGCAACGAGAGGCCGGCTAACTATGGCTACACCTTC
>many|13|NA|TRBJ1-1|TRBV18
CASSPPSSSEAFF
TGTGCCAGCTCACCACCGTCCAGCTCTGAAGCTTTCTTT
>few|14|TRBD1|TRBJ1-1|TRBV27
CASSWTGLNTEAFF
TGTGCCAGCAGTTGGACAGGGCTGAACACTGAAGCTTTCTTT
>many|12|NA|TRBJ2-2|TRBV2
CASSESGGELFF
TGTGCCAGCAGTGAAAGTGGCGGGGAGCTGTTTTTT
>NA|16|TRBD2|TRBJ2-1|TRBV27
CVSSFLRRGAYNEQFF
TGTGTCAGCAGTTTTCTTAGGCGGGGGGCCTACAATGAGCAGTTCTTC
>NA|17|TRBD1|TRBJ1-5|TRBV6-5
CASSYSLLQGANQPQHF
TGTGCCAGCAGTTACTCGCTCTTACAGGGGGCAAATCAGCCCCAGCATTTT
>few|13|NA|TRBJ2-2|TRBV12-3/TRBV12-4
CASNGQRTGELFF
TGTGCCAGCAATGGTCAGCGCACCGGGGAGCTGTTTTTT
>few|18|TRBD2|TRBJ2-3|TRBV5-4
CASSLKLAGGQSTDTQYF
TGTGCCAGCAGCTTGAAGCTAGCGGGGGGGCAAAGCACAGATACGCAGTATTTT
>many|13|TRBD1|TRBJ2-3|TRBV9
CASSTGGTDTQYF
TGTGCCAGCAGTACAGGGGGCACAGATACGCAGTATTTT
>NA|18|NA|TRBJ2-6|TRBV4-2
CASSGEGWASSGANVLTF
TGTGCCAGCAGCGGAGAGGGGTGGGCAAGCTCTGGGGCCAACGTCCTGACTTTC
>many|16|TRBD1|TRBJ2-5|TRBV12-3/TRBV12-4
CASSPRTGQGVETQYF
TGTGCCAGCAGCCCTCGAACGGGACAGGGTGTTGAGACCCAGTACTTC
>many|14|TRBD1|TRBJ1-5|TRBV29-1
CSATDRDEDQPQHF
TGCAGCGCTACGGACAGGGATGAGGATCAGCCCCAGCATTTT
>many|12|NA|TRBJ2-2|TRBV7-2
CASSYHTGELFF
TGTGCCAGCAGCTATCACACCGGGGAGCTGTTTTTT
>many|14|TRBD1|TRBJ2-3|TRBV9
CASSNDRGTDTQYF
TGTGCCAGCAGCAACGACAGGGGCACAGATACGCAGTATTTT
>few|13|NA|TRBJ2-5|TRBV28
CASSLRPRRTQYF
TGTGCCAGCAGTTTACGCCCACGGCGGACCCAGTACTTC
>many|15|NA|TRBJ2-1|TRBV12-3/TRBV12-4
CASSLAGTMGNEQFF
TGTGCCAGCAGTTTAGCGGGCACTATGGGGAATGAGCAGTTCTTC
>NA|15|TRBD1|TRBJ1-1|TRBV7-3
CASSLQGASATEAFF
TGTGCCAGCAGCTTACAGGGGGCGAGTGCCACTGAAGCTTTCTTT
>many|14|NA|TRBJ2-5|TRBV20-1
CSARYSTRGETQYF
TGCAGTGCTAGGTACTCAACCCGGGGAGAGACCCAGTACTTC
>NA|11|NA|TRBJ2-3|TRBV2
CASSIGDTQYF
TGTGCCAGCAGCATCGGAGATACGCAGTATTTT
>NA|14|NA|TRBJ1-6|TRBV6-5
CASSYAAHNSPLHF
TGTGCCAGCAGTTACGCTGCTCATAATTCACCCCTCCACTTT